This T cell receptor beta chain was sequenced in a study of blood T cell repertoires in COVID-19. This table comes from immunoSEQ multiplex PCR, and its TCRdb copy is limited to in-frame clones, with some not included. The repertoire includes 330,000 or so clones, about 90% of them detected once, and about 5% sits in the top ten. CDR1 and CDR2 (germline): LNHNV, YYDKDF (reference sequence). The CDR3 has 14 amino acids. V was trimmed by 0 bases and J by 10 bases, leaving 13 bases between them. This receptor was taken from a man aged 25 to 40 who had recovered from COVID-19. Material: PBMCs or T cells enriched from blood (not recorded which). The J gene is TRBJ1-3, the V gene TRBV15; no firm D call. The CDR3 sequence is CATSREGQQRTIYF. As DNA, the CDR3 is TGTGCCACCAGCAGAGAGGGCCAACAAAGAACCATATATTTT.